Below, 27 T cell receptor beta chains from the same sample are listed, as sequenced in a study of blood T cell repertoires in COVID-19. Clones were sequenced by immunoSEQ multiplex PCR, and TCRdb holds only the in-frame ones, with some missing. The sample has a few hundred thousand clones, around 82% seen once. Sequenced: peripheral blood. These receptors were taken from a woman younger than 35 with acute or convalescent COVID-19.

A single count supports this clone. The chain employs TRBV2 and TRBJ2-1; the D gene is possibly TRBD2 (6 bases). V lost 8 bases and J 4 bases, leaving 15 bases between the germline ends. CDR3 size: 14 residues. Germline values: CDR1 SNHLY, CDR2 FYNNEI. CDR3 in DNA: TGTGCCAGCCAGGACCCCGGGACTTACAATGAGCAGTTCTTC. The encoded protein is CASQDPGTYNEQFF. Using reference TRBV2 and TRBJ2-1 for the parts outside the CDR3, the full variable domain is EPEVTQTPSHQVTQMGQEVILRCVPISNHLYFYWYRQILGQKVEFLVSFYNNEISEKSEIFDDQFSVERPDGSNFTLKIRSTKLEDSAMYFCASQDPGTYNEQFFGPGTRLTVL.

V and J are TRBV7-2 and TRBJ2-1; TRBD2 matches at 7 bases. Germline values: CDR1 SGHTA, CDR2 FQGNSA. The CDR3 has 15 residues. V dropped 3 bases and J dropped 4; count of bases not matched to a gene: 6. The CDR3 region is CASSFGGGPYNEQFF. DNA for the CDR3: TGTGCCAGCAGCTTTGGGGGAGGGCCTTACAATGAGCAGTTCTTC. The entire variable domain, with the rest obtained from reference TRBV7-2 and TRBJ2-1, is as follows: GAGVSQSPSNKVTEKGKDVELRCDPISGHTALYWYRQSLGQGLEFLIYFQGNSAPDKSGLPSDRFSAERTGGSVSTLTIQRTQQEDSAVYLCASSFGGGPYNEQFFGPGTRLTVL.

The chain joins TRBV4-3 to TRBJ1-1; TRBD1 matches 7 bases. V dropped 3 bases and J dropped 2; count of bases not matched to a gene: 3. Germline V gives CDR1 LGHNA, CDR2 YSLEER. The CDR3 is 14 amino acids. Written as DNA, the CDR3 is TGCGCCAGCAGCCATGGGACAGCAAACACTGAAGCTTTCTTT. Translated: CASSHGTANTEAFF.

To note about this clone: The junction differs from germline at one of its ends, possibly a read error. This chain links TRBV24-1 with TRBJ2-7; 7 bases agree with TRBD1. Looked up from germline, CDR1 is KGHDR and CDR2 is SFDVKD. The CDR3 consists of 13 residues. CDR3 protein: CATQQGSSNEQYF. CDR3 bases: TGTGCCACCCAACAGGGGTCCTCCAACGAGCAGTACTTC.

This chain uses TRBV19 with TRBJ2-7; TRBD2 agrees at 7 bases. Germline V CDR1 and CDR2: LNHDA, SQIVND (reference sequence). CDR3 length: 13 residues. The V and J ends lost 4 bases and 4 bases, in that order; junction bases with no gene match: 4. CDR3 sequence (DNA): TGTGCCAGTAGTAGGGAGGGCATATACGAGCAGTACTTC. It encodes CASSREGIYEQYF.

The gene calls are TRBV28 and TRBJ2-2, with 11 bases aligning to TRBD2. J lost 4 bases, V lost 7 bases, and 8 bases had no gene match. Germline-derived CDR1 and CDR2 are MDHEN and SYDVKM. The CDR3 is 16 amino acids. CDR3 nucleotides: TGTGCCAGCAACCTTCTAGCGGGAGGCGGCACCGGGGAGCTGTTTTTT. Its protein product is CASNLLAGGGTGELFF.

This sequence joins TRBV30 and TRBJ2-5, with D tentatively TRBD2 (5 bases). The CDR3 length is 16 residues. V was trimmed by 3 bases and J by 2 bases, leaving 19 bases between them. The germline gives CDR1 GTSNPN, CDR2 SVGIG (reference sequence). The CDR3 sequence: CAWRPLGSVDQETQYF. The CDR3 DNA reads as TGTGCCTGGAGGCCCTTGGGTAGCGTAGATCAAGAGACCCAGTACTTC.

The J gene is TRBJ1-6, the V gene TRBV2; D not certain. The V end lost 4 bases, the J end lost 2 bases, and 12 bases lay between the germline ends. CDR1 is SNHLY and CDR2 is FYNNEI in the germline V gene. The CDR3 length is 16 residues. CDR3 DNA: TGTGCCAGCAGTGTAACCGGGAACACCTATAATTCACCCCTCCACTTT. Amino acid sequence: CASSVTGNTYNSPLHF. Looking up the rest from reference TRBV2 and TRBJ1-6 gives the full variable domain: EPEVTQTPSHQVTQMGQEVILRCVPISNHLYFYWYRQILGQKVEFLVSFYNNEISEKSEIFDDQFSVERPDGSNFTLKIRSTKLEDSAMYFCASSVTGNTYNSPLHFGNGTRLTVT.

This clone was seen at least ten times. This chain uses TRBV2 with TRBJ1-3, with a possible D match to TRBD1 (6 bases). Trimming pared 6 bases from V and 0 bases from J, leaving 12 bases between. Germline-derived CDR1 and CDR2 are SNHLY and FYNNEI. CDR3 length: 15 residues. The CDR3 reads CASRAGTYSGNTIYF. The CDR3 nucleotides read TGTGCCAGCAGGGCCGGGACATACTCTGGAAACACCATATATTTT.

The V gene is TRBV19, the J gene TRBJ1-6; D is ambiguous. CDR3 length: 16 amino acids. CDR1 and CDR2 (germline): LNHDA, SQIVND (reference sequence). V was trimmed by 4 bases and J by 7 bases, leaving 17 bases between them. CDR3 loop: CASSNSVEGVNSPLHF. DNA for the CDR3: TGTGCCAGTAGTAATTCCGTCGAGGGCGTAAATTCACCCCTCCACTTT.

V and J are TRBV14 and TRBJ1-2, with D unresolved. The CDR3 has 16 amino acids. Looked up from germline, CDR1 is SGHDN and CDR2 is FVKESK. The germline V and J ends were trimmed by 2 bases and 3 bases, with 16 bases remaining between them. DNA of the CDR3: TGTGCCAGCAGCCAAACTAACCCCGGATTGTACTATGGCTACACCTTC. The encoded protein is CASSQTNPGLYYGYTF.

The chain combines TRBV29-1 with TRBJ2-5; D is possibly TRBD1 (8 bases). CDR1 and CDR2 (germline): SQVTM, ANQGSEA. The length of the CDR3 is 14 residues. V was trimmed by 7 bases and J by 5 bases, leaving 20 bases between them. The CDR3 DNA reads as TGCAGCGGGCACCACACAGGGGGGGAGGAGACCCAGTACTTC. This translates into CSGHHTGGEETQYF.

The CDR3 spells CASSPSSGVNTEAFF. CDR3 sequence (DNA): TGTGCCAGCAGCCCATCGTCAGGGGTAAACACTGAAGCTTTCTTT. The genes are TRBV7-9 and TRBJ1-1, with a possible D match to TRBD1 (6 bases). Looked up from germline, CDR1 is SEHNR and CDR2 is FQNEAQ (reference sequence). With 5 bases removed from V and 2 bases from J, the gap between germline ends came to 15 bases. This CDR3 spans 15 amino acids.

The genes are TRBV7-2 and TRBJ2-7, with 8 positions matching TRBD2. This CDR3 is built from 15 residues. The V and J ends lost 3 bases and 2 bases, in that order; junction bases with no gene match: 6. The germline gives CDR1 SGHTA, CDR2 FQGNSA. The CDR3 DNA reads TGTGCCAGCAGCTTCGTAGTAGCGGGGACCTACGAGCAGTACTTC. Translation gives CASSFVVAGTYEQYF.

V and J are TRBV6-5 and TRBJ1-4; 8 positions match TRBD1. There are 15 residues in the CDR3. CDR1 is MNHEY and CDR2 is SVGAGI in the germline V gene. The trim removed 6 bases at V and 7 bases at J, leaving 10 bases unmatched. The CDR3, as DNA: TGTGCCAGCAGCAAATGGGGGACAGGCCTTGAAAAACTGTTTTTT. Translated, it gives CASSKWGTGLEKLFF.

V usage is TRBV3-1 (or the pseudogene TRBV3-2) and J usage is TRBJ2-7; tentatively, D is TRBD1 (5 bases). Germline lookup yields CDR1 LGHDT and CDR2 YNNKEL (reference sequence). The V end was cut by 3 bases, the J end by 2 bases, with 5 bases between. This CDR3 spans 12 amino acids. CDR3 loop: CASSQGPYEQYF. CDR3 nucleotides: TGTGCCAGCAGCCAGGGGCCCTACGAGCAGTACTTC.

The V gene is TRBV6-4, the J gene TRBJ2-1; a possible D gene is TRBD1 (5 bases). Germline V lookup: CDR1 MRHNA, CDR2 SNTAGT. V lost 9 bases, J lost 6 bases, and 6 bases lay in between. The CDR3 runs to 10 residues. CDR3 protein: CASDSNEQFF. The CDR3, as DNA: TGTGCCAGTGACAGCAATGAGCAGTTCTTC.

The chain recombines TRBV4-3 with TRBJ1-1; 7 bases are a match to TRBD1. The length of the CDR3 is 16 residues. The V segment lost 0 bases and the J segment 3 bases; nucleotides outside the gene matches: 7. The germline CDR1 and CDR2 sequences are LGHNA and YSLEER. The DNA for the CDR3 is TGCGCCAGCAGCCAAGATGGGCAACAGGGGCACACTGAAGCTTTCTTT. It translates to CASSQDGQQGHTEAFF.

The J gene is TRBJ1-1, the V gene TRBV4-1, with 12 bases fitting TRBD1. The CDR3 consists of 16 residues. CDR1 and CDR2 from the germline V gene are MGHRA and YSYEKL. With 2 bases clipped from V and 8 bases from J, the junction kept 9 bases outside the gene matches. The CDR3 DNA follows: TGCGCCAGCAGCCAAAGTGGGACAGGGGGCCATGGCGAAGCTTTCTTT. It translates to CASSQSGTGGHGEAFF.

The rearrangement links TRBV14 to TRBJ2-1; TRBD2 matches 11 bases. This CDR3 spans 18 amino acids. The germline gives CDR1 SGHDN, CDR2 FVKESK. Trimming removed 4 bases from V and 1 base from J; junction bases left unmatched: 9. The CDR3 DNA reads TGTGCCAGCAGCCTCTCCGCCCCTAGCGGGAGGTCCTACAATGAGCAGTTCTTC. Encoded protein: CASSLSAPSGRSYNEQFF.

Concerning this clone itself: Other DNA sequences of this sample code for an identical CDR3. The rearrangement joins TRBV5-1 to TRBJ1-4; D is ambiguous. Trimming removed 0 bases from V and 2 bases from J, with 5 bases in between. Germline CDR1 SGHRS, CDR2 YFSETQ. CDR3 length equals 14 residues. DNA for the CDR3: TGCGCCAGCAGCTTGGACAGTACTAATGAAAAACTGTTTTTT. It specifies CASSLDSTNEKLFF.

This chain joins TRBV27 and TRBJ2-1; TRBD2 agrees at 8 bases. After removal of 2 bases from V and 7 bases from J, the junction contained 10 bases not matched to a gene. Per germline, CDR1 MNHEY and CDR2 SMNVEV (reference sequence). This CDR3 is built from 16 residues. CDR3 sequence reads: CASSLVSGRAKNEQFF. The CDR3 DNA is TGTGCCAGCAGTTTAGTCTCCGGGAGGGCCAAGAATGAGCAGTTCTTC.

This chain uses TRBV6-2 or TRBV6-3 with TRBJ1-2; possibly TRBD1 for D (5 bases). The CDR3 extends over 12 amino acids. V dropped 4 bases and J dropped 8 bases, with 11 bases sitting between them. CDR1 MNHEY and CDR2 SVGEGT come from the germline V gene. The CDR3: CASSFTGLGYTF. CDR3 coding DNA: TGTGCCAGCAGTTTTACAGGCCTAGGCTACACCTTC.

CDR3 DNA: TGTGCCAGCAGCTCCCCACAGGGGCGGACTGAAGCTTTCTTT. Amino acids: CASSSPQGRTEAFF. The rearrangement uses TRBV7-8 and TRBJ1-1; 7 positions agree with TRBD1. The CDR3 runs to 14 residues. The germline gives CDR1 SGHVS, CDR2 FQNEAQ. V lost 4 bases, J lost 5 bases, and 7 bases stayed unmatched. The full variable domain, rest sourced from reference TRBV7-8 and TRBJ1-1, is GAGVSQSPRYKVAKRGQDVALRCDPISGHVSLFWYQQALGQGPEFLTYFQNEAQLDKSGLPSDRFFAERPEGSVSTLKIQRTQQEDSAVYLCASSSPQGRTEAFFGQGTRLTVV.

J is TRBJ2-7 and V is TRBV7-8; possible D gene TRBD1, 5 bases. The CDR3 extends over 13 amino acids. Germline lookup yields CDR1 SGHVS and CDR2 FQNEAQ. V dropped 1 base and J dropped 9 bases, with 13 bases sitting between them. CDR3 sequence reads: CASSLESQGRQYF. CDR3 DNA sequence: TGTGCCAGCAGCTTAGAGTCCCAGGGTAGGCAGTACTTC.

The CDR3 sequence: CASSPGLAGNIQYF. The CDR3 DNA follows: TGTGCCAGCAGCCCGGGGCTAGCGGGAAACATTCAGTACTTC. The rearrangement uses TRBV5-6 and TRBJ2-4; the match to TRBD2 covers 8 bases. Germline lookup yields CDR1 SGHDT and CDR2 YYEEEE. The CDR3 runs to 14 residues. The junction had 6 bases not matched to a gene; V was cut back by 4 bases and J by 6 bases.

The CDR3 DNA sequence: TGTGCCAGCAGTTATTCGGGGAGCTCCTACGAGCAGTACTTC. This codes for CASSYSGSSYEQYF. The gene calls are TRBV6-2 or TRBV6-3 and TRBJ2-7, with D perhaps matching TRBD2 (5 bases). CDR3 length equals 14 residues. V gave up 3 bases and J gave up 0 bases, with 9 bases separating them. CDR1 and CDR2 (germline): MNHEY, SVGEGT.